Following are 31 T cell receptor beta chains from one sample sequenced in a study of T cell responses to AZD1222 COVID-19 vaccine. Method: immunoSEQ multiplex PCR; TCRdb's copy keeps in-frame clones and lacks some. The profile shows 160,000 or so clones, around 87% of them singletons. The sequenced sample was peripheral blood, obtained 28 days after the second AZD1222 dose. The receptors were sampled from an adult who received the AZD1222 COVID-19 vaccine.

The CDR3 DNA reads as TGTGCCAGCAGTAGCGGACAGGTCTATAGCAATCAGCCCCAGCATTTT. The encoded protein is CASSSGQVYSNQPQHF. This chain uses TRBV6-6 with TRBJ1-5; TRBD1 aligns across 7 bases. CDR3 length: 16 residues. Germline values: CDR1 MNHNY, CDR2 SVGAGI (reference sequence). The J segment lost 0 bases and the V segment lost 5 bases, leaving 7 bases of the junction unmatched.

This chain joins TRBV10-3 and TRBJ2-1; 9 bases map to TRBD1. Germline CDR1 ENHRY, CDR2 SYGVKD. V lost 0 bases and J lost 2; bases outside the gene matches: 5. The CDR3 is made up of 17 amino acids. The CDR3: CAISESLGQGTYNEQFF. CDR3 in DNA: TGTGCCATCAGTGAGTCGCTGGGACAGGGAACCTACAATGAGCAGTTCTTC.

The chain recombines TRBV29-1 with TRBJ2-7, with TRBD1 identical over 8 bases. This CDR3 region has 14 residues. V lost 4 bases to trimming and J lost 4 bases; unmatched junction nucleotides: 9. Germline CDR1 and CDR2: SQVTM and ANQGSEA. CDR3 in amino acids: CSVAFGTGPYEQYF. DNA for the CDR3: TGCAGCGTTGCCTTCGGGACAGGACCTTACGAGCAGTACTTC.

The chain links TRBV6-5 to TRBJ2-2; D may be TRBD2 (6 bases). The CDR3 covers 15 residues. Trimming left V 5 bases short and J 3 bases short, with 13 bases between. CDR1 and CDR2 from the germline V gene are MNHEY and SVGAGI. DNA of the CDR3: TGTGCCAGCAGTCGGGGGAGAAGCGACACCGGGGAGCTGTTTTTT. It specifies CASSRGRSDTGELFF.

The V and J genes are TRBV29-1 and TRBJ1-1, with a tentative D call TRBD1 (5 bases). The CDR3 contains 12 residues. V lost 6 bases and J lost 4, with 12 bases in between. Germline V CDR1 and CDR2: SQVTM, ANQGSEA. Written as DNA, the CDR3 is TGCAGCGTCTACGAGGGGTCCACTGAAGCTTTCTTT. Residues: CSVYEGSTEAFF.

V and J are TRBV4-3 and TRBJ1-6; D unclear. The CDR3 has 14 amino acids. V lost 0 bases and J 9 bases, leaving 9 bases between the germline ends. Germline V gives CDR1 LGHNA, CDR2 YSLEER. CDR3 protein: CASSQEPRGSPLHF. DNA for the CDR3: TGCGCCAGCAGCCAAGAACCTCGAGGTTCACCCCTCCACTTT.

This clone was counted a single time. The CDR3 reads CASSLGVGHQPQHF. CDR3 sequence (DNA): TGCGCCAGCAGCTTGGGGGTTGGTCATCAGCCCCAGCATTTT. The genes are TRBV5-1 and TRBJ1-5; D not certain. The CDR3 length is 14 residues. Germline V lookup: CDR1 SGHRS, CDR2 YFSETQ. Between the trimmed V and J ends, which lost 0 bases and 5 bases, there was a span of 9 bases.

There are a few counts of this clone. This chain connects TRBV9 to TRBJ2-2; D is possibly TRBD2 (6 bases). Deletions cut 8 bases from V and 2 bases from J, with 13 bases between. The V gene's germline CDR1 is SGDLS and CDR2 YYNGEE. This CDR3 is built from 14 residues. The CDR3 loop is CASKRDSNTGELFF. The CDR3 coding sequence is TGTGCCAGTAAAAGGGACTCCAACACCGGGGAGCTGTTTTTT.

The chain recombines TRBV5-6 with TRBJ1-2; a weak D match, TRBD1 (5 bases). Per the germline V gene, CDR1 is SGHDT and CDR2 is YYEEEE. The CDR3 runs 13 residues. Trimming pared 0 bases from V and 8 bases from J, leaving 11 bases between. Here the CDR3 DNA reads TGTGCCAGCAGCTTGGGCAGAGGGGCCGGCTACACCTTC. Protein: CASSLGRGAGYTF.

The chain has TRBV28 and TRBJ2-2; 12 bases are shared with TRBD1. The V and J ends lost 4 bases and 6 bases, in that order; junction bases with no gene match: 6. Germline CDR1 is MDHEN and CDR2 is SYDVKM. The CDR3 covers 16 residues. CDR3 sequence reads: CASSSGTGGYPGELFF. In DNA form, the CDR3 reads TGTGCCAGCAGTTCAGGGACAGGGGGCTATCCCGGGGAGCTGTTTTTT. Full variable domain (remainder filled in from reference TRBV28 and TRBJ2-2): DVKVTQSSRYLVKRTGEKVFLECVQDMDHENMFWYRQDPGLGLRLIYFSYDVKMKEKGDIPEGYSVSREKKERFSLILESASTNQTSMYLCASSSGTGGYPGELFFGEGSRLTVL.

The rearrangement links TRBV28 to TRBJ2-1; 9 nucleotides match TRBD2. Germline V gene data show CDR1 as MDHEN and CDR2 as SYDVKM. This CDR3 has 15 amino acids. V shed 6 bases, J shed 10 bases, and the junction held 13 bases outside the gene matches. As DNA, the CDR3 is TGTGCCAGCAGCCTTAGCGGGAGACTGACAAGCGAGCAGTTCTTC. This translates into CASSLSGRLTSEQFF.

The chain recombines TRBV7-3 with TRBJ2-2; weak D call: TRBD2 (6 bases). Trimming shortened V by 5 bases and J by 6 bases, and 10 bases separated the two germline ends. The CDR3 runs to 13 residues. Per the germline V gene, CDR1 is SGHTA and CDR2 is FQGTGA. CDR3 nucleotides: TGTGCCAGCAGCAGGGGACTTTCCGGGGAGCTGTTTTTT. Protein: CASSRGLSGELFF.

CDR3 in DNA: TGCGCCAGCAGCCCACAGGGAGGGGAGGGGGAGCTGTTTTTT. Amino acids: CASSPQGGEGELFF. The chain links TRBV4-3 to TRBJ2-2, with D possibly matching TRBD2 (7 bases). V was cut by 4 bases and J by 8 bases, with 14 bases left in between. The germline CDR1 and CDR2 sequences are LGHNA and YSLEER. The CDR3 consists of 14 residues.

The rearrangement joins TRBV6-5 to TRBJ2-3; possible D gene TRBD2, 6 bases. This CDR3 spans 13 amino acids. V lost 8 bases and J lost 6, with 15 bases in between. Germline loops: CDR1 MNHEY, CDR2 SVGAGI. The chain's CDR3 is CASGPSAEDTQYF. The CDR3 nucleotides read TGTGCCAGCGGGCCTAGCGCTGAGGATACGCAGTATTTT.

This chain uses TRBV27 with TRBJ2-1, with D tentatively TRBD1 (6 bases). The CDR3 runs 12 residues. Trimming removed 5 bases from V and 6 bases from J, with 8 bases in between. In germline, CDR1 is MNHEY, CDR2 SMNVEV (reference sequence). CDR3 nucleotide sequence: TGTGCCAGCAGTGACAGGTCCAATGAGCAGTTCTTC. Translated: CASSDRSNEQFF.

This chain uses TRBV5-4 with TRBJ1-4; 10 bases are a match to TRBD1. This CDR3 region has 15 residues. With 5 bases clipped from V and 8 bases from J, the junction kept 9 bases outside the gene matches. Germline lookup yields CDR1 SGHNT and CDR2 YYREEE (reference sequence). DNA of the CDR3: TGTGCCAGCAGTTTGCCGGGACAGGGGCAAGAAAAACTGTTTTTT. Protein: CASSLPGQGQEKLFF.

The CDR3 DNA follows: TGTGCCAGCAGCTTAGGTCTTAGCGGGAGTGGGGCCTACGAGCAGTACTTC. Amino acid sequence: CASSLGLSGSGAYEQYF. This chain joins TRBV7-2 and TRBJ2-7, with TRBD2 matching over 9 bases. CDR1 SGHTA and CDR2 FQGNSA come from the germline V gene. The CDR3 is 17 residues long. The V gene end was trimmed by 1 base and the J gene end by 2 bases; junction bases not matched to a gene: 9.

The chain combines TRBV28 with TRBJ2-7, with D possibly being TRBD1 (6 bases). V was pared by 2 bases and J by 3 bases, with 11 bases between. Per the germline V gene, CDR1 is MDHEN and CDR2 is SYDVKM. The CDR3 extends over 14 amino acids. The CDR3 region is CASSLLRQVYEQYF. CDR3 bases: TGTGCCAGCAGTTTACTCAGACAGGTCTACGAGCAGTACTTC.

The chain couples TRBV6-2 or TRBV6-3 to TRBJ2-4; 7 nucleotides agree with TRBD1. The CDR3 loop spans 15 amino acids. Germline V CDR1 and CDR2: MNHEY, SVGEGT. Trimming removed 2 bases from V and 4 bases from J; junction bases left unmatched: 5. The CDR3 DNA reads as TGTGCCAGCAGTTACCCCGACAGGGATAAAAACATTCAGTACTTC. Protein: CASSYPDRDKNIQYF.

V is TRBV25-1 and J is TRBJ2-7; 7 bases agree with TRBD1. The CDR3 contains 13 residues. Germline-derived CDR1 and CDR2 are MGHDK and SYGVNS. J was trimmed by 7 bases and V by 4 bases; bases with no gene match: 7. DNA for the CDR3: TGTGCCAGCAGTGTAGAGACAGGGCGGGAGCAGTACTTC. Amino acid sequence: CASSVETGREQYF.

This clone showed up just once. J is TRBJ2-1 and V is TRBV5-5, with unresolved D. The CDR3 sequence is 12 residues long. The germline V gene encodes CDR1 SGHKS and CDR2 YYEKEE (reference sequence). Deletions cut 4 bases from V and 5 bases from J, with 7 bases between. The CDR3 here is CASSPSHNEQFF. The CDR3 coding sequence is TGTGCCAGCAGCCCGTCCCACAATGAGCAGTTCTTC.

The chain joins TRBV3-1 (or the pseudogene TRBV3-2) to TRBJ2-7, with D possibly called TRBD1 or TRBD2 (5 bases each). The CDR3 loop spans 14 amino acids. The V end lost 6 bases, the J end lost 2 bases, and 14 bases lay between the germline ends. Germline lookup yields CDR1 LGHDT and CDR2 YNNKEL (reference sequence). The CDR3 spells CASSRLGAPYEQYF. CDR3 nucleotide sequence: TGTGCCAGCAGTCGCCTCGGGGCCCCCTACGAGCAGTACTTC.

This chain joins TRBV27 and TRBJ2-3; 7 nucleotides line up with TRBD1. The V gene end was trimmed by 3 bases and the J gene end by 3 bases; junction bases not matched to a gene: 6. The CDR3 contains 15 residues. From germline, CDR1 is MNHEY and CDR2 SMNVEV (reference sequence). The CDR3 DNA sequence: TGTGCCAGCAGTTTGACAGGGACGTATACAGATACGCAGTATTTT. Residues: CASSLTGTYTDTQYF.

V gene TRBV7-2 combines with J gene TRBJ2-3, with TRBD2 identical over 7 bases. The trim removed 5 bases at V and 2 bases at J, leaving 10 bases unmatched. This CDR3 comprises 16 residues. Germline CDR1 is SGHTA and CDR2 is FQGNSA. The chain's CDR3 is CASSRRGRETTDTQYF. Written as DNA, the CDR3 is TGTGCCAGCAGCAGGCGCGGGAGAGAAACCACAGATACGCAGTATTTT.

The chain recombines TRBV4-3 with TRBJ1-5; possibly TRBD1 for D (6 bases). CDR1 and CDR2 (germline): LGHNA, YSLEER. The CDR3 runs to 15 residues. The V end was cut by 3 bases, the J end by 3 bases, with 12 bases between. CDR3 sequence (DNA): TGCGCCAGCAGCCAGGCTACAGGGTTCAATCAGCCCCAGCATTTT. Protein: CASSQATGFNQPQHF.

The rearrangement links TRBV7-9 to TRBJ2-5, with TRBD2 matching 7 bases. The CDR3 extends over 14 amino acids. Germline V gene data show CDR1 as SEHNR and CDR2 as FQNEAQ (reference sequence). The trim removed 5 bases at V and 7 bases at J, leaving 10 bases unmatched. CDR3 in amino acids: CASSHSRGSRTQYF. The CDR3 region has the DNA TGTGCCAGCAGCCACTCGCGGGGGTCACGGACCCAGTACTTC.

The V and J genes are TRBV28 and TRBJ1-5; maybe TRBD1 (5 bases). The CDR3 has 14 amino acids. Germline values: CDR1 MDHEN, CDR2 SYDVKM. Trimming took off 3 bases at V and 5 bases at J, with 11 bases between the two ends. The CDR3 DNA reads TGTGCCAGCAGTTTCACGGGGCGCGATCAGCCCCAGCATTTT. Protein product: CASSFTGRDQPQHF.

The chain carries TRBV6-2 or TRBV6-3 and TRBJ2-5; possible D gene TRBD2, 6 bases. The CDR3 runs 15 residues. Germline V gene sequence: CDR1 MNHEY, CDR2 SVGEGT. V was trimmed by 2 bases and J by 5 bases, leaving 15 bases between them. The CDR3 DNA sequence: TGTGCCAGCAGTTACGTCGGGAGTAGGGGTGAGACCCAGTACTTC. Protein: CASSYVGSRGETQYF.

The chain employs TRBV6-2 or TRBV6-3 and TRBJ2-2, with D perhaps matching TRBD2 (6 bases). This CDR3 is built from 14 residues. Germline loops: CDR1 MNHEY, CDR2 SVGEGT. V lost 5 bases and J 6 bases, leaving 13 bases between the germline ends. The DNA for the CDR3 is TGTGCCAGCAGTCGGGACTTGAGGGCCGGGGAGCTGTTTTTT. Translation: CASSRDLRAGELFF.

The rearrangement joins TRBV7-9 to TRBJ2-1; 9 positions agree with TRBD1. The CDR3 spans 16 residues. After removal of 4 bases from V and 2 bases from J, the junction contained 6 bases not matched to a gene. Germline CDR1 and CDR2: SEHNR and FQNEAQ (reference sequence). DNA of the CDR3: TGTGCCAGCAGCTACAGGGGGCGCGGGACCTACAATGAGCAGTTCTTC. Encoded protein: CASSYRGRGTYNEQFF. The full variable domain, rest sourced from reference TRBV7-9 and TRBJ2-1, is DTGVSQNPRHKITKRGQNVTFRCDPISEHNRLYWYRQTLGQGPEFLTYFQNEAQLEKSRLLSDRFSAERPKGSFSTLEIQRTEQGDSAMYLCASSYRGRGTYNEQFFGPGTRLTVL.

The gene calls are TRBV19 and TRBJ1-4, with D hard to call. Trimming pared 6 bases from V and 8 bases from J, leaving 19 bases between. The germline V gene has CDR1 LNHDA and CDR2 SQIVND (reference sequence). The CDR3 sequence is 15 residues long. The CDR3 DNA reads as TGTGCCAGTAGCAACACTGACGCCCGAAGGGAAAAACTGTTTTTT. Protein sequence: CASSNTDARREKLFF. The full variable domain, its missing parts supplied by reference TRBV19 and TRBJ1-4, is DGGITQSPKYLFRKEGQNVTLSCEQNLNHDAMYWYRQDPGQGLRLIYYSQIVNDFQKGDIAEGYSVSREKKESFPLTVTSAQKNPTAFYLCASSNTDARREKLFFGSGTQLSVL.